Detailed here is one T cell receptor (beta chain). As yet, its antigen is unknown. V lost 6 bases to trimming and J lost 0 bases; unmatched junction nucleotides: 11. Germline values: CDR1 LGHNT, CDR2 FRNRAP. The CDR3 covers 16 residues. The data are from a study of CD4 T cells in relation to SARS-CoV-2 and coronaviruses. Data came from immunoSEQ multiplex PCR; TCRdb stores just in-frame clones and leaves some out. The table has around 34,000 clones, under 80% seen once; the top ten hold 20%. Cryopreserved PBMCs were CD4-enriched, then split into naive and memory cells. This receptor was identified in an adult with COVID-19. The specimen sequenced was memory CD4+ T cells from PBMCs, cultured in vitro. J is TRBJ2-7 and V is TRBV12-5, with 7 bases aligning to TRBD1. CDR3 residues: CASGSSPGQNSYEQYF. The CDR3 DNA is TGTGCTAGTGGCTCATCTCCGGGACAGAACTCCTACGAGCAGTACTTC.